What follows describes a single TCR beta chain. The sample is drawn from a study of post-analysis software for immune sequencing data. Carried by the TCR beta cDNA libraries were unique molecular identifiers. Using its own MiXCR run on the PCR reads, TCRdb lists one record per CDR3 protein. The sample lists 150,000 to 200,000 distinct CDR3 sequences, under 40% seen once, with 28% in the top ten. The CDR3 covers 15 residues. The germline gives CDR1 MNHEY, CDR2 SVGAGI. The ends lost 0 bases at V and 7 bases at J; junction bases unmatched: 8. Sequenced here: blood, sampled after autologous hematopoietic stem cell transplantation. The source is a girl between 5 and 17 years old with multiple sclerosis. This chain uses TRBV6-5 with TRBJ1-2, with 7 bases identical to TRBD1. CDR3 amino acids: CASSYSPTGTFGYTF. The CDR3 DNA follows: TGTGCCAGCAGTTACTCGCCGACAGGGACGTTTGGCTACACCTTC.